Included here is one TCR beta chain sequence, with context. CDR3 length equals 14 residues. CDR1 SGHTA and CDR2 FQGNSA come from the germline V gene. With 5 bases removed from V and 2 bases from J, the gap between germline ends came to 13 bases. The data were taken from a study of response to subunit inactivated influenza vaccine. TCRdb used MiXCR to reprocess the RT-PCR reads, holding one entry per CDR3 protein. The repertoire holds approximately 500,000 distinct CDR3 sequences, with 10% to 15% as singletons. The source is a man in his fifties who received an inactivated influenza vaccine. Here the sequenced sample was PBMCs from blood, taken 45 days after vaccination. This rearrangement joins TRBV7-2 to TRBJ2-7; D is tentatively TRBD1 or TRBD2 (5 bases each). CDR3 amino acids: CASSPEGYTYEQYF. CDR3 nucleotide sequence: TGTGCCAGCAGCCCCGAGGGGTATACCTACGAGCAGTACTTC.